Listed here are 15 T cell receptor beta chains from one sample, sequenced in a study of blood T cell repertoires in COVID-19. Some clones are missing from TCRdb's copy, which holds only in-frame ones; the method was immunoSEQ multiplex PCR. The sample has around 140,000 clones, around 89% seen once; the top ten hold more than 2%. What was sequenced was peripheral blood. Receptor source: a human donor with COVID-19, enrolled during active disease. The donor label of this sample is uncertain.

The chain carries TRBV7-9 and TRBJ1-3; 7 nucleotides align to TRBD1. The CDR3 length is 14 residues. Germline trimming cut 5 bases from V and 8 bases from J; bases unmatched to any gene: 9. CDR1 is SEHNR, CDR2 FQNEAQ, per germline (reference sequence). Here the CDR3 reads CASSIGTAEDTIYF. The CDR3 bases are TGTGCCAGCAGCATTGGGACAGCGGAGGACACCATATATTTT.

The rearrangement joins TRBV19 to TRBJ1-4, with D perhaps matching TRBD1 (6 bases). V lost 8 bases to trimming and J lost 4 bases, with 11 bases between them. Germline CDR1 is LNHDA and CDR2 is SQIVND (reference sequence). The CDR3 length is 13 residues. The CDR3 loop is CASARGGNEKLFF. Written as DNA, the CDR3 is TGTGCCAGTGCCCGAGGGGGTAATGAAAAACTGTTTTTT.

This chain joins TRBV2 and TRBJ1-5; D is unclear. The CDR3 has 13 residues. Germline V CDR1 and CDR2: SNHLY, FYNNEI. Trimming took off 6 bases at V and 4 bases at J, with 10 bases between the two ends. In nucleotides, the CDR3 is TGTGCCAGCAGCATAAGAGAGAATCAGCCCCAGCATTTT. It codes for CASSIRENQPQHF. The full variable domain, its missing parts supplied by reference TRBV2 and TRBJ1-5, is EPEVTQTPSHQVTQMGQEVILRCVPISNHLYFYWYRQILGQKVEFLVSFYNNEISEKSEIFDDQFSVERPDGSNFTLKIRSTKLEDSAMYFCASSIRENQPQHFGDGTRLSIL.

The rearrangement links TRBV7-9 to TRBJ2-2, with TRBD2 as a possible D gene (5 bases). Trimming took 1 base from V and 6 from J, leaving 12 bases between them. Germline CDR1 and CDR2: SEHNR and FQNEAQ (reference sequence). The CDR3 contains 15 residues. CDR3 coding DNA: TGTGCCAGCAGCTTAGAAGGAGGACCGGCCGGGGAGCTGTTTTTT. It is translated as CASSLEGGPAGELFF.

This chain connects TRBV10-2 to TRBJ1-6; D might be TRBD1 (6 bases). CDR3 length equals 15 residues. Germline CDR1 reads WSHSY; CDR2 reads SAAADI. V was clipped by 6 bases and J by 8 bases, with 17 bases between them. Here the CDR3 DNA reads TGCGCCAGCAGGAGGGGAGAGGGGGGGTATTCACCCCTCCACTTT. It translates to CASRRGEGGYSPLHF.

The chain carries TRBV3-1 (or the pseudogene TRBV3-2) and TRBJ2-1; D not certain. Trimming removed 4 bases from V and 1 base from J, with 11 bases in between. The length of the CDR3 is 15 residues. From germline, CDR1 is LGHDT and CDR2 YNNKEL (reference sequence). The CDR3 DNA follows: TGTGCCAGCAGCCTATACACGACATCCTACAATGAGCAGTTCTTC. Amino acid sequence: CASSLYTTSYNEQFF.

CDR3 in DNA: TGTGCCTGGAAGGGCGTGCTCGGGAGGGCCCCCTACAATGAGCAGTTCTTC. The encoded protein is CAWKGVLGRAPYNEQFF. This chain links TRBV30 with TRBJ2-1; 8 bases agree with TRBD2. The CDR3 consists of 17 residues. V trimming: 4 bases; J trimming: 2 bases; junction bases outside the gene matches: 13. The germline CDR1 and CDR2 sequences are GTSNPN and SVGIG (reference sequence).

CDR3 nucleotide sequence: TGTGCCAGCAGCTTGTCCAGGCTCACAGATACGCAGTATTTT. Translated: CASSLSRLTDTQYF. The chain couples TRBV5-4 to TRBJ2-3; no firm D call. Trimming took off 1 base at V and 2 bases at J, with 8 bases between the two ends. The CDR3 has 14 amino acids. CDR1 is SGHNT and CDR2 is YYREEE in the germline V gene (reference sequence).

The V call is TRBV2, the J call TRBJ1-6, with 7 bases identical to TRBD1. V gave up 5 bases and J gave up 2 bases; unmatched junction bases: 3. Per the germline V gene, CDR1 is SNHLY and CDR2 is FYNNEI. This CDR3 is 15 amino acids long. The CDR3 DNA follows: TGTGCCAGCAGTCAGGGGGTGGCCTATAATTCACCCCTCCACTTT. The encoded protein is CASSQGVAYNSPLHF.

The chain is built from TRBV19 and TRBJ1-1, with D tentatively TRBD1 (6 bases). Trimming took 6 bases from V and 5 from J, leaving 19 bases between them. Germline assignment: CDR1 LNHDA and CDR2 SQIVND (reference sequence). The CDR3 totals 15 residues. In DNA form, the CDR3 reads TGTGCCAGTAGCGATGTACAGGGTTTTGTGACTGAAGCTTTCTTT. Translated, it gives CASSDVQGFVTEAFF.

The CDR3 nucleotides are TGCAGCGTTAGGGTTGGGACAGGAGGGAAGTCTGGCTACACCTTC. Translation gives CSVRVGTGGKSGYTF. The J gene is TRBJ1-2, the V gene TRBV29-1, with TRBD1 matching 8 bases. V lost 5 bases, J lost 7 bases, and 15 bases stayed unmatched. This CDR3 is built from 15 residues. The germline V gene encodes CDR1 SQVTM and CDR2 ANQGSEA.

The chain links TRBV7-9 to TRBJ2-1, with a tentative D call TRBD2 (6 bases). The CDR3 is 15 amino acids. Trimming took 4 bases from V and 0 from J, leaving 10 bases between them. The germline V gene has CDR1 SEHNR and CDR2 FQNEAQ (reference sequence). CDR3 in amino acids: CASSSTSSSYNEQFF. The CDR3 DNA follows: TGTGCCAGCAGCTCTACTAGCAGCTCCTACAATGAGCAGTTCTTC.

This rearrangement joins TRBV28 to TRBJ1-5, with D maybe TRBD1 (5 bases). Trimming removed 6 bases from V and 0 bases from J, with 12 bases in between. Germline assignment: CDR1 MDHEN and CDR2 SYDVKM. The CDR3 consists of 15 residues. CDR3 in DNA: TGTGCCAGCAGCCTTACGACAGATAGCAATCAGCCCCAGCATTTT. This gives the protein CASSLTTDSNQPQHF.

The V and J genes are TRBV9 and TRBJ1-3; D is unresolved. Trimming stripped 0 bases from V and 0 bases from J, with 4 bases between. The germline CDR1 and CDR2 sequences are SGDLS and YYNGEE. The CDR3 sequence is 14 residues long. Here the CDR3 reads CASSVASSGNTIYF. DNA for the CDR3: TGTGCCAGCAGCGTAGCGTCCTCTGGAAACACCATATATTTT.

This clone was seen once. This chain connects TRBV29-1 to TRBJ1-1; tentative D call: TRBD1 (6 bases). The CDR3 spans 15 residues. Trimming took 2 bases from V and 0 from J, leaving 13 bases between them. Looked up from germline, CDR1 is SQVTM and CDR2 is ANQGSEA. The CDR3 sequence: CSVEKSGQMNTEAFF. The DNA of the CDR3 is TGCAGCGTTGAAAAGTCAGGACAGATGAACACTGAAGCTTTCTTT.